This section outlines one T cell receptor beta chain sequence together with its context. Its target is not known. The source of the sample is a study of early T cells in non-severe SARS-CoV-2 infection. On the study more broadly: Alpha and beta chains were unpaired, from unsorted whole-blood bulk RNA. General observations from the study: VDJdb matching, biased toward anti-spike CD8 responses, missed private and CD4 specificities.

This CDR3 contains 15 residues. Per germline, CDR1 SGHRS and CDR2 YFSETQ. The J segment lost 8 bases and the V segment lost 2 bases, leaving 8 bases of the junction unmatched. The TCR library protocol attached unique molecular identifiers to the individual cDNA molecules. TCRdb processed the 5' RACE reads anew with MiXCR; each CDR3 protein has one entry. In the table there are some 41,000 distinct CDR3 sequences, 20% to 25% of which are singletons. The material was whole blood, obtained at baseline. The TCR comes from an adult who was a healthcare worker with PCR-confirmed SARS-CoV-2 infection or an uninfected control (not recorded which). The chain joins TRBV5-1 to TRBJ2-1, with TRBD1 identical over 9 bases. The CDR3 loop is CASSLQGASLHEQFF. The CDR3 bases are TGCGCCAGCAGCTTACAGGGGGCCTCCTTGCATGAGCAGTTCTTC.